The 12 T cell receptor beta chains below all came from one sample that was sequenced in a study of shared clonotypes between healthy human individuals. TCRdb keeps only in-frame clones here, not all; method: immunoSEQ multiplex PCR. Here the sample spans 2 million to 2.5 million clones, approximately 93% being singletons. Sequences were obtained from naive CD4+ T cells from PBMCs. Regarding subset: CD45RA+ positively selected. The receptors come from a man aged 18 to 30 in good health. Some clones in this sample may be carry-over from other donors' samples.

The V call is TRBV7-9, the J call TRBJ1-5, with TRBD1 matching 9 bases. The V gene end was trimmed by 5 bases and the J gene end by 4 bases; junction bases not matched to a gene: 6. The CDR3 spans 15 residues. Germline assignment: CDR1 SEHNR and CDR2 FQNEAQ (reference sequence). This CDR3 reads CASSRGTGPNQPQHF. As DNA, the CDR3 is TGTGCCAGCAGCCGAGGGACAGGGCCAAATCAGCCCCAGCATTTT.

V gene TRBV7-9 combines with J gene TRBJ1-2; D is uncertain. In germline, CDR1 is SEHNR, CDR2 FQNEAQ (reference sequence). This CDR3 spans 15 amino acids. V was trimmed by 6 bases and J by 8 bases, leaving 22 bases between them. CDR3 sequence reads: CASRIIGGLDRGYTF. CDR3 DNA sequence: TGTGCCAGCAGGATTATCGGCGGCCTGGATAGGGGCTACACCTTC.

The rearrangement joins TRBV7-9 to TRBJ2-7, with TRBD1 matching over 9 bases. The CDR3 length is 14 residues. Germline CDR1 is SEHNR and CDR2 is FQNEAQ (reference sequence). V lost 5 bases and J lost 4; bases outside the gene matches: 6. Written as DNA, the CDR3 is TGTGCCAGCAGCCAGGACAGGGGTCCGTACGAGCAGTACTTC. As protein: CASSQDRGPYEQYF.

The J gene is TRBJ2-7, the V gene TRBV5-4, with D hard to call. Germline lookup yields CDR1 SGHNT and CDR2 YYREEE (reference sequence). V shed 0 bases and J shed 1 base, with 5 bases lying between them. CDR3 length equals 13 residues. CDR3 region: CASSLARSYEQYF. The CDR3 DNA is TGTGCCAGCAGCTTGGCCAGGTCCTACGAGCAGTACTTC.

V is TRBV21-1 and J is TRBJ1-1. TRBV21-1 is listed as a pseudogene. This CDR3 spans 12 amino acids. The CDR3, as DNA: TGTGCCAGCAGCAAACCTTTTGGTTCGGCTTTCTTT. It encodes CASSKPFGSAFF.

The chain uses TRBV11-2 and TRBJ2-5; 9 bases agree with TRBD2. Germline trimming cut 5 bases from V and 4 bases from J; bases unmatched to any gene: 8. The CDR3 has 15 residues. Germline V gene data show CDR1 as SGHAT and CDR2 as FQNNGV. As DNA, the CDR3 is TGTGCCAGCAGCCAACGGCGGGAGGGCCCAGAGACCCAGTACTTC. Its translation is CASSQRREGPETQYF.

This chain joins TRBV7-2 and TRBJ2-1; 7 nucleotides line up with TRBD1. Per the germline V gene, CDR1 is SGHTA and CDR2 is FQGNSA. V shed 5 bases and J 5 bases; nucleotides not matched to a gene: 3. The CDR3 length is 13 residues. The CDR3 nucleotides read TGTGCCAGCAGCCCTGACAGGGACAATGAGCAGTTCTTC. This sequence encodes CASSPDRDNEQFF.

The rearrangement uses TRBV10-2 and TRBJ2-1, with TRBD1 matching 7 bases. V lost 8 bases, J lost 2 bases, and 9 bases stayed unmatched. Per germline, CDR1 WSHSY and CDR2 SAAADI. This CDR3 is built from 15 residues. CDR3 residues: CASARDRVPYNEQFF. In nucleotides, the CDR3 is TGCGCCAGCGCCCGAGACAGGGTCCCCTACAATGAGCAGTTCTTC.

The rearrangement uses TRBV19 and TRBJ2-3, with 9 positions matching TRBD1. Germline CDR1 reads LNHDA; CDR2 reads SQIVND (reference sequence). The CDR3 length is 15 residues. The ends lost 3 bases at V and 4 bases at J; junction bases unmatched: 5. As DNA, the CDR3 is TGTGCCAGTAGTATCGGGGACAGGGCCGCAGATACGCAGTATTTT. This codes for CASSIGDRAADTQYF. The complete variable domain, with remaining parts taken from reference TRBV19 and TRBJ2-3, reads DGGITQSPKYLFRKEGQNVTLSCEQNLNHDAMYWYRQDPGQGLRLIYYSQIVNDFQKGDIAEGYSVSREKKESFPLTVTSAQKNPTAFYLCASSIGDRAADTQYFGPGTRLTVL.

A note on this clone: This same CDR3 is encoded by further DNA sequences in the sample. V and J are TRBV7-8 and TRBJ1-2; the D gene is possibly TRBD1 (5 bases). The CDR3 covers 12 residues. Trimming pared 1 base from V and 5 bases from J, leaving 5 bases between. Germline V gene sequence: CDR1 SGHVS, CDR2 FQNEAQ. CDR3 coding DNA: TGTGCCAGCAGCTTAGGGACATATGGCTACACCTTC. The encoded protein is CASSLGTYGYTF.

The chain has TRBV5-1 and TRBJ2-3; D is unresolved. Germline-derived CDR1 and CDR2 are SGHRS and YFSETQ. CDR3 length: 15 residues. V was trimmed by 6 bases and J by 4 bases, leaving 18 bases between them. The CDR3 region is CASKESYPGPDTQYF. The CDR3 DNA follows: TGCGCCAGCAAGGAATCTTACCCCGGGCCAGATACGCAGTATTTT.

This chain links TRBV28 with TRBJ2-5, with D perhaps matching TRBD2 (7 bases). Germline V gene sequence: CDR1 MDHEN, CDR2 SYDVKM. Trimming removed 8 bases from V and 7 bases from J, with 17 bases in between. This CDR3 comprises 13 residues. The CDR3 is CASVGGAMGTQYF. Written as DNA, the CDR3 is TGTGCCAGCGTGGGGGGGGCCATGGGGACCCAGTACTTC.